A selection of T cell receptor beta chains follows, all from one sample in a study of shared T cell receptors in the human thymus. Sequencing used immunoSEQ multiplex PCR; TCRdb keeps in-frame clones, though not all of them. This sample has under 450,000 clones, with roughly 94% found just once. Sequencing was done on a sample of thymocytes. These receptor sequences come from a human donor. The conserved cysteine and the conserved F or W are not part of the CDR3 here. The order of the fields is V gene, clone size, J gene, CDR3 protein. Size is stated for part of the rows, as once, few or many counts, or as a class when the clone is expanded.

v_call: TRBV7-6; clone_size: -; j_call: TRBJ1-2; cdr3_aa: ASSLARTGGARDGYT
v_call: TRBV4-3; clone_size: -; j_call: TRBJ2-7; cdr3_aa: ASSQEQGANEQY
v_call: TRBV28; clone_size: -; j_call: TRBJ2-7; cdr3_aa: ASSSRTSGPYEQY
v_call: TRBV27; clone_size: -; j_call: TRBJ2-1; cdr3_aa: ASSLSRGDSGRAGYEQF
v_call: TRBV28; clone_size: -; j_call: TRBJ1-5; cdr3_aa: ASRGGQGDQPQH
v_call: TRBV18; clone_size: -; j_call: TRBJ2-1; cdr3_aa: ASSPAGRQGHNEQF
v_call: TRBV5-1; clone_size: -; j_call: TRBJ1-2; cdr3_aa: ASSFGTDAYYGYT
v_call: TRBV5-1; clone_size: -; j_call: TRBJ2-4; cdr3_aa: ASSFVQGNFDIQY
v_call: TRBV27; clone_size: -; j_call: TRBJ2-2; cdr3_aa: ASMRPKNTGELF
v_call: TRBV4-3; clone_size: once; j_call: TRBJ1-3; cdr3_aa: ASSQDRSSGNTIY
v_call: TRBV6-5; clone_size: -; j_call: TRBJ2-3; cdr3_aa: ASSYDFTSSTDTQY
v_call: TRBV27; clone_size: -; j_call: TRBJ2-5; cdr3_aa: ASGTGTRYQETQY
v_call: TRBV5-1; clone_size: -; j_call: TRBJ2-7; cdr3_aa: ASSGKGQDYEQY
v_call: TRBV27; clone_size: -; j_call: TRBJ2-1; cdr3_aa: ASRGLAAYNEQF
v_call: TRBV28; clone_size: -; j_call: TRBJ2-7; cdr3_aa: ASRDSGIFPEY
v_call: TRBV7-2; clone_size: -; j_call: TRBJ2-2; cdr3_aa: ASSQTVGGGELF
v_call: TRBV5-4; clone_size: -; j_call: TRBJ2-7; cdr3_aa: ASRKGEGEQY